The 18 T cell receptor beta chains below come from one sample, sequenced in a study of CD8 T cells in Susac syndrome. With random hexamers, reverse transcription was performed on about 0.5 to 1 ug of RNA. One entry per CDR3 protein results from TCRdb running MiXCR on the immunoSEQ multiplex PCR reads. The table lists 200,000 to 250,000 distinct CDR3 sequences, approximately 94% of them singletons. Sequencing was done on a sample of CD4+ T cells from PBMCs. The receptors shown here come from a human donor with Susac syndrome.

The rearrangement links TRBV7-2 to TRBJ2-7, with D possibly matching TRBD2 (6 bases). V was clipped by 5 bases and J by 3 bases, with 23 bases between them. The germline gives CDR1 SGHTA, CDR2 FQGNSA. The CDR3 has 17 residues. The CDR3 DNA sequence: TGTGCCAGCAGCCCTACTGGCGGAGGGGCAGGCGGCTACGAGCAGTACTTC. Protein sequence: CASSPTGGGAGGYEQYF.

The chain carries TRBV19 and TRBJ2-3; TRBD2 aligns across 8 bases. The CDR3 consists of 16 residues. Looked up from germline, CDR1 is LNHDA and CDR2 is SQIVND (reference sequence). Trimming took 3 bases from V and 6 from J; bases not matched to a gene: 11. CDR3 in amino acids: CASSIPRTSKVDTQYF. CDR3 DNA: TGTGCCAGTAGTATCCCCAGGACTAGCAAGGTGGATACGCAGTATTTT.

The rearrangement links TRBV9 to TRBJ2-3; D call uncertain. CDR3 length: 15 amino acids. Trimming shortened V by 2 bases and J by 1 base, and 11 bases separated the two germline ends. Germline CDR1 reads SGDLS; CDR2 reads YYNGEE. CDR3 nucleotide sequence: TGTGCCAGCAGCGTTGGGAACTTGGGCACAGATACGCAGTATTTT. It is translated as CASSVGNLGTDTQYF.

J is TRBJ1-1 and V is TRBV29-1; tentative D call: TRBD1 (5 bases). The ends were cut back, 5 bases at V and 0 bases at J, with 13 bases in the middle. CDR1 and CDR2 (germline): SQVTM, ANQGSEA. The CDR3 has 14 residues. As DNA, the CDR3 is TGCAGCGTTACGTTAGGACACATGAACACTGAAGCTTTCTTT. Amino acids: CSVTLGHMNTEAFF.

This chain uses TRBV19 with TRBJ1-2; TRBD1 is a possible D gene (6 bases). In germline, CDR1 is LNHDA, CDR2 SQIVND (reference sequence). Trimming cost V 10 bases and J 3 bases, with 15 bases left between them. The CDR3 totals 13 residues. The CDR3 reads CATSRGQYYGYTF. DNA of the CDR3: TGTGCCACCAGCCGGGGGCAATACTATGGCTACACCTTC.

The genes are TRBV20-1 and TRBJ2-7; D remains unclear. Deletions cut 6 bases from V and 4 bases from J, with 19 bases between. CDR3 length: 14 amino acids. Germline V gene sequence: CDR1 DFQATT, CDR2 SNEGSKA (reference sequence). The CDR3, as DNA: TGCAGTGCCCCCCCGGGTTCCCGCAGGTACGAGCAGTACTTC. Its protein is CSAPPGSRRYEQYF.

The V and J genes are TRBV15 and TRBJ2-6; D remains ambiguous. V was trimmed by 3 bases and J by 0 bases, leaving 6 bases between them. This CDR3 has 15 amino acids. Germline V CDR1 and CDR2: LNHNV, YYDKDF (reference sequence). The CDR3 is CATSRAGSGANVLTF. CDR3 coding DNA: TGTGCCACCAGCAGGGCAGGCTCTGGGGCCAACGTCCTGACTTTC. Filled out from reference TRBV15 and TRBJ2-6, the complete variable domain reads DAMVIQNPRYQVTQFGKPVTLSCSQTLNHNVMYWYQQKSSQAPKLLFHYYDKDFNNEADTPDNFQSRRPNTSFCFLDIRSPGLGDTAMYLCATSRAGSGANVLTFGAGSRLTVL.

V usage is TRBV5-1 and J usage is TRBJ2-1; 9 bases map to TRBD1. Trimming took 3 bases from V and 7 from J; bases not matched to a gene: 8. Germline V lookup: CDR1 SGHRS, CDR2 YFSETQ. This CDR3 has 15 amino acids. The CDR3 sequence is CASSSTGGLGNEQFF. The CDR3 nucleotides read TGCGCCAGCAGCTCGACAGGGGGATTGGGGAATGAGCAGTTCTTC.

V is TRBV7-2 and J is TRBJ2-3, with D tentatively TRBD1 (5 bases). Trimming removed 4 bases from V and 5 bases from J, with 10 bases in between. Germline CDR1 and CDR2: SGHTA and FQGNSA. The CDR3 is made up of 13 amino acids. This CDR3 reads CASSYSRGDTQYF. In DNA form, the CDR3 reads TGTGCCAGCAGCTACTCAAGGGGAGATACGCAGTATTTT.

V is TRBV30 and J is TRBJ2-1, with 7 positions matching TRBD1. Per germline, CDR1 GTSNPN and CDR2 SVGIG (reference sequence). The CDR3 is 14 residues long. V dropped 2 bases and J dropped 5; count of bases not matched to a gene: 6. As DNA, the CDR3 is TGTGCCTGGAGTAGGGGGCGGGCAAACAATGAGCAGTTCTTC. The encoded protein is CAWSRGRANNEQFF.

The gene calls are TRBV5-1 and TRBJ1-1; 8 bases align to TRBD1. V trimming: 0 bases; J trimming: 8 bases; junction bases outside the gene matches: 6. There are 14 residues in the CDR3. CDR1 is SGHRS, CDR2 YFSETQ, per germline. The CDR3 is CASSLAGQGSEAFF. The CDR3 DNA is TGCGCCAGCAGCTTGGCCGGACAGGGATCCGAAGCTTTCTTT.

The genes are TRBV28 and TRBJ1-3, with unresolved D. V lost 5 bases and J lost 0, with 14 bases in between. The germline CDR1 and CDR2 sequences are MDHEN and SYDVKM. The CDR3 runs 16 residues. CDR3 loop: CASSTKGPDSGNTIYF. CDR3 bases: TGTGCCAGCAGTACTAAAGGACCGGACTCTGGAAACACCATATATTTT.

This chain links TRBV10-3 with TRBJ2-6, with D hard to call. The V and J ends lost 0 bases and 0 bases respectively, with 12 bases between them. The germline V gene encodes CDR1 ENHRY and CDR2 SYGVKD. The CDR3 covers 18 residues. CDR3 loop: CAISESGQTYSGANVLTF. CDR3 nucleotides: TGTGCCATCAGTGAGTCGGGCCAAACCTACTCTGGGGCCAACGTCCTGACTTTC.

The V call is TRBV6-2 or TRBV6-3, the J call TRBJ2-7, with TRBD1 as a possible D gene (5 bases). The CDR3 has 15 residues. Germline values: CDR1 MNHEY, CDR2 SVGEGT. Trimming removed 1 base at V and 3 bases at J, with 13 bases between. CDR3 bases: TGTGCCAGCAGTTACTGGGTAGGGGAAAACTACGAGCAGTACTTC. This translates into CASSYWVGENYEQYF.

V usage is TRBV6-2 or TRBV6-3 and J usage is TRBJ1-2; TRBD1 agrees at 7 bases. There are 14 residues in the CDR3. Germline CDR1 MNHEY, CDR2 SVGEGT. V shed 6 bases and J 3 bases; nucleotides not matched to a gene: 7. The CDR3 DNA reads TGTGCCAGCAGCACAAGGGACAGCGACTATGGCTACACCTTC. The encoded protein is CASSTRDSDYGYTF.

This clonotype was picked up a small number of times. The chain is built from TRBV15 and TRBJ1-5; 10 nucleotides line up with TRBD1. Germline lookup yields CDR1 LNHNV and CDR2 YYDKDF (reference sequence). J lost 4 bases, V lost 3 bases, and 0 bases had no gene match. The CDR3 extends over 14 amino acids. DNA for the CDR3: TGTGCCACCAGCAGGGGACAGGGGAATCAGCCCCAGCATTTT. Its protein is CATSRGQGNQPQHF.

V gene TRBV30 combines with J gene TRBJ2-5; TRBD1 matches at 8 bases. Unmatched junction bases numbered 11, after V lost 2 bases and J lost 3 bases. This CDR3 spans 16 amino acids. Per germline, CDR1 GTSNPN and CDR2 SVGIG (reference sequence). CDR3 DNA: TGTGCCTGGAGTAAAGGAGGTGACAGGGGCAAAGAGACCCAGTACTTC. Its protein product is CAWSKGGDRGKETQYF.

This sequence joins TRBV28 and TRBJ2-7; no clear D gene. This CDR3 contains 10 residues. The germline gives CDR1 MDHEN, CDR2 SYDVKM. The V end was cut by 9 bases, the J end by 3 bases, with 6 bases between. The CDR3 is CASQNYEQYF. The CDR3 DNA sequence: TGTGCCAGTCAAAACTACGAGCAGTACTTC.